The TCR beta chain under discussion was sequenced for a study of blood T cell repertoires in COVID-19 (TCRdb year 2020). Background for the entire study: Samples covering the acute and convalescent phases of COVID-19 were provided by collaborators in the United States, Italy and Spain. The material from the prospective study consisted of cDNA or gDNA derived from T cells, B-cell-depleted T cells, or PBMCs. The dataset comprised deeply sampled blood TCRbeta repertoires from subjects exposed to, actively infected with, or recovered from COVID-19. The repertoires were released in a freely available public database meant as a resource for research on the immune response to SARS-CoV-2. Samples were obtained from the ongoing ImmuneRACE study (first 160 participants) and from 1,000 to 1,500 subjects provided by 6 global collaborators. The sample metadata nearly always contained a de-identified subject ID, COVID-19 status, age in years and sex. Where HLA class I and class II types were available, the types were taken from metadata supplied by the sample provider, not from assay-based typing.

As regards this clone: The antigen it recognizes is unknown. Base-call qualities are not available, and no considerably larger clone is one nucleotide away.

Overall study results and their limits: The amount of clinical and demographic metadata varied by source and participant and was provided uncurated.

TCRbeta CDR3 regions were amplified from genomic DNA using the immunoSEQ Assay, a bias-controlled multiplex PCR. As for the authors' bioinformatics: Within the assay, amplification of reference gene primers was used to estimate how many nucleated cells each sample contained. To quantify the absolute abundance of each unique TCRbeta CDR3 rearrangement, sequence reads were collapsed and filtered. For each sample, productive Simpson clonality was calculated by taking the square root of Simpson's diversity index across productive rearrangements. TCRdb's version of the immuneACCESS table is confined to in-frame rearrangements and falls short of the full clone set. An unresolved V gene accounts for under half of the shortfall where checked; the remainder is of unknown origin. V and J calls and clone size are copied from that table; D and trimming were computed from the DNA. The sample table lists about 220,000 clones, 85% of them with a count of one. 2.4% of the sample lies in the top ten.

At one collaborating source in Seattle, patients were enrolled during active infection and were followed longitudinally through the course of disease. The collaborating institutions used their own protocols to collect whole blood in K2EDTA tubes. For TCRbeta analysis, collaborators shipped samples as frozen whole blood, isolated PBMCs, or DNA extracted from either of those sample types. Deletion took 4 bases off V and 2 bases off J, with a span of 11 bases between the germline ends. Measured from the cysteine to the phenylalanine, the CDR3 is 14 residues long. The read is trimmed to its CDR3 DNA, 42 bases read in frame from base 1. From a lookup of the germline V gene (reference sequence), CDR1 and CDR2 are LNHDA and SQIVND.

Input material: peripheral blood. The chain employs TRBV19 and TRBJ2-5; the D region possibly corresponds to TRBD1 (5 bases align). The TCR originated in a woman aged 70 to 79 with COVID-19, enrolled during active disease. The nucleotide sequence reads as follows: TGTGCCAGTAGTACGCAGGGTAATCAAGAGACCCAGTACTTC. This yields the protein CASSTQGNQETQYF.